By share of the sample, the clone carrying this TCR delta chain is medium-sized. This entry comes from a study of gamma-delta chains in newborns, infants, children. Across the study: Microbial exposure reportedly drives polyclonal innate γδ T cell expansion after birth.

TCRdb fed the reads into CATT to redo clone calling. Of 3,000 to 3,500 delta-chain clones in the sample, about 10% were seen once. CDR3 length: 19 amino acids. Looked up from germline, CDR1 is GEAIGNYY and CDR2 is EKD. The trim removed 3 bases at V and 1 base at J, leaving 7 bases unmatched. Input material: blood. The sequence came from a child who was a newborn, infant or young child, either healthy, febrile or measles-vaccinated (not recorded which). The V and J genes are TRDV2 and TRDJ3; 11 nucleotides agree with TRDD3. Here the CDR3 DNA reads TGTGCCTGTGACCCTGCTGGGGGATACCATTCCTGGGACACCCGACAGATGTTTTTC. Translated: CACDPAGGYHSWDTRQMFF.